Listed below are T cell receptor beta chains from one sample, sequenced in a study of T cell repertoires in cytomegalovirus infection. No antigen has been identified for these receptors. TCRdb analysed the reads with MiXCR anew, one entry per CDR3 protein. The sample has about 220,000 distinct CDR3 sequences; around two fifths are singletons. This specimen was CD8+ T cells from cultured PBMCs, taken from culture after CMV antigen stimulation. Every receptor here comes from a human donor in good health (CMV status not recorded). Some clones in this sample may be carry-over from other donors' samples. Each CDR3 is given with its conserved first and last residue. Each record gives: clone size, D gene, V gene, J gene, CDR3 protein, CDR3 DNA. A D gene is named only where the DNA matches it firmly. Not every row has a clone size; where given, it reads once, few, many or a size class.

NA	NA	TRBV7-3	TRBJ2-5	CASSSAGSQETQYF	TGTGCCAGCAGCTCGGCCGGGTCCCAAGAGACCCAGTACTTC
NA	NA	TRBV30	TRBJ1-2	CAWGKRYGYTF	TGTGCCTGGGGAAAACGGTATGGCTACACCTTC
few	TRBD1	TRBV27	TRBJ1-2	CASSPRSGQGDDGYTF	TGTGCCAGCAGTCCCCGCTCCGGACAGGGTGACGATGGCTACACCTTC
few	NA	TRBV12-3/TRBV12-4	TRBJ2-7	CASSPPGTFYEQYF	TGTGCCAGCAGTCCCCCCGGGACCTTTTACGAGCAGTACTTC
few	NA	TRBV28	TRBJ2-2	CASSPGGELFF	TGTGCCAGCAGCCCTGGGGGGGAGCTGTTTTTT
NA	NA	TRBV5-6	TRBJ1-5	CASSSGSGNQPQHF	TGTGCCAGCAGCTCCGGGTCTGGCAATCAGCCCCAGCATTTT
NA	NA	TRBV19	TRBJ1-1	CASSIGSEAFF	TGTGCCAGTAGTATTGGGTCTGAAGCTTTCTTT
NA	NA	TRBV2	TRBJ2-1	CASSGVPSGNEQFF	TGTGCCAGCAGTGGAGTCCCTTCGGGAAATGAGCAGTTCTTC
NA	NA	TRBV7-4	TRBJ1-2	CASSDAEQLINYGYTF	TGTGCCAGCAGCGATGCCGAACAACTGATTAACTATGGCTACACCTTC
few	TRBD1	TRBV12-3/TRBV12-4	TRBJ1-1	CASSRQGAGAEAFF	TGTGCCAGCAGTCGACAGGGGGCTGGTGCTGAAGCTTTCTTT
few	NA	TRBV12-3/TRBV12-4	TRBJ1-5	CASRLQGGDSNQPQHF	TGTGCCAGCAGACTACAGGGAGGGGATAGCAATCAGCCCCAGCATTTT
many	NA	TRBV6-6	TRBJ2-7	CASSYFQGGSYEQYF	TGTGCCAGCAGTTACTTTCAGGGTGGCTCCTACGAGCAGTACTTC
NA	TRBD2	TRBV6-6	TRBJ2-1	CASSASSGGPDNEQFF	TGTGCCAGCAGTGCGTCTAGCGGGGGGCCAGACAATGAGCAGTTCTTC
NA	NA	TRBV11-2	TRBJ2-1	CASSFSYVEDNEQFF	TGTGCCAGCAGCTTCTCATACGTAGAAGACAATGAGCAGTTCTTC
NA	TRBD2	TRBV28	TRBJ2-1	CASSLVLAGEGSYNEQFF	TGTGCCAGCAGTTTAGTCCTAGCGGGAGAAGGGTCCTACAATGAGCAGTTCTTC
NA	TRBD2	TRBV7-3	TRBJ2-1	CASSSSTSGGLDEQFF	TGTGCCAGCAGCTCATCGACTAGCGGGGGGCTCGATGAGCAGTTCTTC
NA	NA	TRBV7-3	TRBJ1-1	CASSLTGGLNTEAFF	TGTGCCAGCAGCTTAACGGGGGGATTGAACACTGAAGCTTTCTTT
few	NA	TRBV6-2/TRBV6-3	TRBJ2-7	CASSYTYLWDGSYEQYF	TGTGCCAGCAGTTACACCTACCTCTGGGACGGCTCCTACGAGCAGTACTTC
NA	NA	TRBV19	TRBJ2-7	CASSNGLSYEQYF	TGTGCCAGTAGTAATGGACTCTCCTACGAGCAGTACTTC
NA	TRBD1	TRBV6-1	TRBJ2-1	CASSEVWQGDAYNEQFF	TGTGCCAGCAGTGAAGTTTGGCAGGGGGACGCATACAATGAGCAGTTCTTC
NA	NA	TRBV4-1	TRBJ2-1	CATRGANDQFF	TGCGCCACCCGGGGGGCCAATGATCAGTTCTTC
NA	TRBD1	TRBV20-1	TRBJ1-1	CSLGGGAEAFF	TGCAGTCTTGGAGGGGGCGCGGAAGCTTTCTTT
NA	NA	TRBV28	TRBJ2-4	CASSSPRHKNIQYF	TGTGCCAGCAGTTCCCCCCGCCACAAAAACATTCAGTACTTC
once	NA	TRBV27	TRBJ1-1	CASSSHRGNTEAFF	TGTGCCAGCAGTTCACACAGAGGGAACACTGAAGCTTTCTTT
NA	TRBD2	TRBV5-4	TRBJ2-3	CASSARAGGQSTDTQYF	TGTGCCAGCAGCGCGAGAGCGGGGGGGCAAAGCACAGATACGCAGTATTTT
NA	TRBD2	TRBV6-5	TRBJ2-5	CASGPSGRETQYF	TGTGCCAGCGGGCCTAGCGGGCGAGAGACCCAGTACTTC
NA	NA	TRBV20-1	TRBJ2-3	CSARDGQWGTDTQYF	TGCAGTGCTAGAGATGGGCAGTGGGGCACAGATACGCAGTATTTT
NA	NA	TRBV19	TRBJ1-1	CASSIDRSMNTEAFF	TGTGCCAGTAGTATTGACCGATCTATGAACACTGAAGCTTTCTTT
few	NA	TRBV6-2/TRBV6-3	TRBJ1-5	CASTKRGMFSNQPQHF	TGTGCCAGCACCAAGAGGGGTATGTTTAGCAATCAGCCCCAGCATTTT
NA	TRBD1	TRBV7-3	TRBJ1-5	CASSTQWDRGTQPQHF	TGTGCCAGCAGCACCCAATGGGACAGGGGCACTCAGCCCCAGCATTTT
few	TRBD1	TRBV11-2	TRBJ2-1	CASSLSQWDRAIVEQFF	TGTGCCAGCAGCTTAAGCCAATGGGACAGGGCAATAGTTGAGCAGTTCTTC
NA	NA	TRBV7-6	TRBJ2-1	CASSLGRFNEQFF	TGTGCCAGCAGCTTAGGTCGGTTCAATGAGCAGTTCTTC
NA	NA	TRBV27	TRBJ2-3	CASSKTDTQYF	TGTGCCAGCAGTAAGACAGATACGCAGTATTTT
NA	TRBD1	TRBV11-2	TRBJ2-5	CASNYRGTQYF	TGTGCCAGCAACTACAGGGGGACCCAGTACTTC
few	NA	TRBV18	TRBJ1-3	CASSPTSYGRHSGNTIYF	TGTGCCAGCTCACCCACTTCATATGGACGGCACTCTGGAAACACCATATATTTT
NA	NA	TRBV27	TRBJ1-6	CASSLIGGDSPLHF	TGTGCCAGCAGTTTAATCGGGGGTGATTCACCCCTCCACTTT
few	NA	TRBV7-8	TRBJ2-1	CASSLNGPDGFSSYNEQFF	TGTGCCAGCAGCTTGAATGGACCCGATGGATTTAGCTCCTACAATGAGCAGTTCTTC
NA	NA	TRBV7-3	TRBJ2-5	CASSSSGTPGETQYF	TGTGCCAGCAGCTCCAGCGGGACACCGGGAGAGACCCAGTACTTC
few	NA	TRBV10-3	TRBJ2-2	CAIWENTGELFF	TGTGCCATCTGGGAGAACACCGGGGAGCTGTTTTTT
few	NA	TRBV7-9	TRBJ1-5	CASSFGENSNQPQHF	TGTGCCAGCAGCTTCGGAGAGAATAGCAATCAGCCCCAGCATTTT
NA	NA	TRBV7-6	TRBJ2-1	CASSHGGGSYNEQFF	TGTGCCAGCAGCCACGGGGGCGGATCTTACAATGAGCAGTTCTTC
NA	TRBD2	TRBV27	TRBJ2-3	CASSGGLAGGRSTDTQYF	TGTGCCAGCAGTGGCGGACTAGCGGGGGGCCGTAGCACAGATACGCAGTATTTT
NA	TRBD1	TRBV7-6	TRBJ1-2	CASSPTEGTAGGYTF	TGTGCCAGCAGCCCCACAGAGGGGACAGCGGGCGGCTACACCTTC
NA	NA	TRBV4-2	TRBJ2-7	CASSQDRQRQLYEQYF	TGTGCCAGCAGCCAAGATAGACAACGGCAGCTCTACGAGCAGTACTTC
few	TRBD1	TRBV7-2	TRBJ2-3	CASSLGQGVGTDTQYF	TGTGCCAGCAGCTTAGGACAGGGTGTAGGCACAGATACGCAGTATTTT
once	TRBD1	TRBV7-4	TRBJ2-7	CASSSNSGTGGEQYF	TGTGCCAGCAGCTCCAACTCCGGGACAGGGGGTGAGCAGTACTTC
NA	NA	TRBV7-9	TRBJ2-2	CASSSYTRTGELFF	TGTGCCAGCAGCTCATACACCAGGACCGGGGAGCTGTTTTTT
NA	NA	TRBV27	TRBJ2-3	CASSLLRYQGTDTQYF	TGTGCCAGCAGTTTACTACGGTATCAGGGCACAGATACGCAGTATTTT
NA	NA	TRBV7-3	TRBJ2-3	CASSPGYTDTQYF	TGTGCCAGCAGCCCCGGATACACAGATACGCAGTATTTT
NA	NA	TRBV7-9	TRBJ2-1	CASSIYSALYSSYNEQFF	TGTGCCAGCAGCATTTATTCGGCTCTTTACAGCTCCTACAATGAGCAGTTCTTC
few	NA	TRBV6-6	TRBJ1-5	CASSYLRRGMGGNQPQHF	TGTGCCAGCAGTTATTTGAGGAGGGGAATGGGTGGCAATCAGCCCCAGCATTTT